Listed here is a single TCR beta chain. Its antigen is currently unknown. These data come from a study of shared clonotypes between healthy human individuals. The wider study: Sampling drew on donors who were a couple of women and a few men aged 18 to 49.

Produced via immunoSEQ multiplex PCR; TCRdb's table is partial and in-frame only. The sample lists some 1 million clones, around 74% seen once, with approximately 1.3% in the top ten. Overall study findings and caveats: Represented genetic and exposure-history diversity was restricted by having few donors.

The sequenced sample was memory CD4+ T cells sorted from blood. Stated subset: CD45RA-negative fraction. The TCR was taken from a man aged 18-30 years in good health.

The CDR3 is CASSEGSGRAREQYF. CDR3 in DNA: TGTGCCAGCAGTGAAGGGAGCGGGAGGGCAAGAGAGCAGTACTTC. The V gene is TRBV25-1, the J gene TRBJ2-7; 10 nucleotides line up with TRBD2. The V segment lost 2 bases and the J segment 7 bases; nucleotides outside the gene matches: 8. From germline, CDR1 is MGHDK and CDR2 SYGVNS. The CDR3 is 15 residues long.